This T cell receptor (beta chain) was documented in a study of cytomegalovirus exposure and HLA in healthy donors. Study-level information: The platform used for the 120 or so validation repertoires matched that of the approximately 670 first-cohort repertoires, a later analysis reported. Findings and caveats of the study: Researchers counted about 150 TCR beta chains as cytomegalovirus-associated. First-cohort TCR clusters were later found to tend to co-occur in the 130 or so validation repertoires. A classifier reportedly called cytomegalovirus status with high sensitivity and specificity.

Germline V gene data show CDR1 as SGHAT and CDR2 as FQNNGV. V lost 5 bases to trimming and J lost 0 bases, with 20 bases between them. The CDR3 loop spans 18 amino acids. This clone has only one observation. Its antigen remains unidentified. TCRdb's table, derived via immunoSEQ multiplex PCR, lists solely in-frame clones and lacks some. Here the sample spans about 130,000 clones, approximately 95% being singletons. The TCR was taken from a man between 18 and 35 years old in good health and CMV-seronegative. The sequenced material came from PBMCs. The V gene is TRBV11-2, the J gene TRBJ2-1; D remains ambiguous. In DNA, the CDR3 is TGTGCCAGCAGCCCCATCTGGGTGCGGAATCGCTCCTACAATGAGCAGTTCTTC. Protein sequence: CASSPIWVRNRSYNEQFF.